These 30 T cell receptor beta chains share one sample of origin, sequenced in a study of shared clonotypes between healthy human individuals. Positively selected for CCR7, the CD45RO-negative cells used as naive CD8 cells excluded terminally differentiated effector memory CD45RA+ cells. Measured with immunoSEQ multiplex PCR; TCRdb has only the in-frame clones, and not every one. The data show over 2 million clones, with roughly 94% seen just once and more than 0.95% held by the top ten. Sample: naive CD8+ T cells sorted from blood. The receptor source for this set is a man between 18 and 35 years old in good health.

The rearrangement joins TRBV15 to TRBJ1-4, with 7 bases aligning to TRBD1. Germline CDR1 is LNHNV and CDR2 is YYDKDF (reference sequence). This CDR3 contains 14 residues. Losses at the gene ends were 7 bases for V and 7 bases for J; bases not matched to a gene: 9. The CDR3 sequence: CATKQDRSGEKLFF. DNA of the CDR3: TGTGCCACCAAGCAGGACAGGTCGGGTGAAAAACTGTTTTTT. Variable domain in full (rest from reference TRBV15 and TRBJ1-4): DAMVIQNPRYQVTQFGKPVTLSCSQTLNHNVMYWYQQKSSQAPKLLFHYYDKDFNNEADTPDNFQSRRPNTSFCFLDIRSPGLGDTAMYLCATKQDRSGEKLFFGSGTQLSVL.

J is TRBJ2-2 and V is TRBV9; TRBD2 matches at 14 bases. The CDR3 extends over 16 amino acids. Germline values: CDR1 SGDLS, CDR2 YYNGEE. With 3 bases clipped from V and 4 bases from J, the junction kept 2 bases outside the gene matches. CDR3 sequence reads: CASSGLAGGPTGELFF. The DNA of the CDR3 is TGTGCCAGCAGCGGACTAGCGGGAGGGCCCACCGGGGAGCTGTTTTTT.

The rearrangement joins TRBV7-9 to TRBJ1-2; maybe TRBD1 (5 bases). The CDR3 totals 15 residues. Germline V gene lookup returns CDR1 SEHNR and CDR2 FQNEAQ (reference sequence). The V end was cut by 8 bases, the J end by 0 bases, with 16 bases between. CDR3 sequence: CASPTNTGANYGYTF. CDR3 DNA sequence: TGTGCCAGCCCAACCAACACGGGGGCTAACTATGGCTACACCTTC.

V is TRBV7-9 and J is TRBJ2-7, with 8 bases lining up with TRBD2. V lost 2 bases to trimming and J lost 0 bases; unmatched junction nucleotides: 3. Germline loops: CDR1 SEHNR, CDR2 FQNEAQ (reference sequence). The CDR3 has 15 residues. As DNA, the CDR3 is TGTGCCAGCAGCTTATTTAGCGGGGCCTCCTACGAGCAGTACTTC. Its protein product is CASSLFSGASYEQYF.

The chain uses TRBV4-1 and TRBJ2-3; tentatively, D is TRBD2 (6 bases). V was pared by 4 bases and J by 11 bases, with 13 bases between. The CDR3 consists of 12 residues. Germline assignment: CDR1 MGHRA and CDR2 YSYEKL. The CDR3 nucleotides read TGCGCCAGCAGCCTCTGGGGGGTTCAGCAGTATTTT. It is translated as CASSLWGVQQYF.

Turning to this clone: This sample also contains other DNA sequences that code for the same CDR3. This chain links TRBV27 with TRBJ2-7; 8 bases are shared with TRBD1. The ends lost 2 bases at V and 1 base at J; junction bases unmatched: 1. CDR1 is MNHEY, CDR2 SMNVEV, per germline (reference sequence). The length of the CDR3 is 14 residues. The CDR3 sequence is CASSLGTGSYEQYF. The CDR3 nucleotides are TGTGCCAGCAGTTTAGGGACAGGATCCTACGAGCAGTACTTC.

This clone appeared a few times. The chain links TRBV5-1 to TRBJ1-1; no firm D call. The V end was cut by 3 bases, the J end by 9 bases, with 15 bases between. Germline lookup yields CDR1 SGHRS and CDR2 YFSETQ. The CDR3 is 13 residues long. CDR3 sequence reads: CASSSPGQPQAFF. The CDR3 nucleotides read TGCGCCAGCAGCTCGCCGGGCCAGCCGCAAGCTTTCTTT.

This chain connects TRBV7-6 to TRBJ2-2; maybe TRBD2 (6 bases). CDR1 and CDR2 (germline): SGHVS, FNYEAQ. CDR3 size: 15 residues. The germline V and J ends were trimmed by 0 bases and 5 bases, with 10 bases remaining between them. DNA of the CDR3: TGTGCCAGCAGCTTAGCGGAGGGTGCAACCGGGGAGCTGTTTTTT. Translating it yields CASSLAEGATGELFF.

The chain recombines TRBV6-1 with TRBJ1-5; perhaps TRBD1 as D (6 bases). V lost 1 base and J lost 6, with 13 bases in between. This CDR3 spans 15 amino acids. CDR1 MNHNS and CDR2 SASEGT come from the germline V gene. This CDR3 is CASSEDRDLAQPQHF. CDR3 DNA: TGTGCCAGCAGTGAAGACAGGGATCTAGCTCAGCCCCAGCATTTT.

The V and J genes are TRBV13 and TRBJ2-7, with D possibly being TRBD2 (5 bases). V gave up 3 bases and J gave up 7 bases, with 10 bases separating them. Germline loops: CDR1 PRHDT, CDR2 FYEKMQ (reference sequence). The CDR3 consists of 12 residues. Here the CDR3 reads CASSFGMREQYF. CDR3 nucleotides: TGTGCCAGCAGCTTCGGGATGCGGGAGCAGTACTTC. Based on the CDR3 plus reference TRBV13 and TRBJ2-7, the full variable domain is AAGVIQSPRHLIKEKRETATLKCYPIPRHDTVYWYQQGPGQDPQFLISFYEKMQSDKGSIPDRFSAQQFSDYHSELNMSSLELGDSALYFCASSFGMREQYFGPGTRLTVT.

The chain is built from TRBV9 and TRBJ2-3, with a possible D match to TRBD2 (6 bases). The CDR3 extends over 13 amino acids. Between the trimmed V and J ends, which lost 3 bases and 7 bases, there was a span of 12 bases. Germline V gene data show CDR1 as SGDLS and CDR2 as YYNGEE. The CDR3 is CASSAGLFYTQYF. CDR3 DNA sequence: TGTGCCAGCAGCGCGGGACTTTTCTATACGCAGTATTTT.

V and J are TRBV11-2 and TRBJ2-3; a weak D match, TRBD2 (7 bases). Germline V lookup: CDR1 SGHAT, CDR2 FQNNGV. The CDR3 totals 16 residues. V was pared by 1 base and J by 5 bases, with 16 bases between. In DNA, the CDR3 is TGTGCCAGCAGCTTAGGGGAGGGGGGCGTTGGAGATACGCAGTATTTT. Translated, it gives CASSLGEGGVGDTQYF.

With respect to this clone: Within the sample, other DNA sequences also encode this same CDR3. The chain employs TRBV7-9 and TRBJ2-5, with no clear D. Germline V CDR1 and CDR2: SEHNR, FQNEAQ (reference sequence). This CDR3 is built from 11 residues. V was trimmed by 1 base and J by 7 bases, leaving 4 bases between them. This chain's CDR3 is CASSLEGTQYF. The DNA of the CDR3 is TGTGCCAGCAGCTTAGAAGGGACCCAGTACTTC.

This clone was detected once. CDR3 coding DNA: TGTGCCAGCAGCGTAGAAGAGCGGGAGCCTACAGATACGCAGTATTTT. It yields the protein CASSVEEREPTDTQYF. V gene TRBV9 combines with J gene TRBJ2-3, with TRBD2 matching 8 bases. The V gene end was trimmed by 0 bases and the J gene end by 3 bases; junction bases not matched to a gene: 6. Germline V gives CDR1 SGDLS, CDR2 YYNGEE. The CDR3 loop spans 16 amino acids.

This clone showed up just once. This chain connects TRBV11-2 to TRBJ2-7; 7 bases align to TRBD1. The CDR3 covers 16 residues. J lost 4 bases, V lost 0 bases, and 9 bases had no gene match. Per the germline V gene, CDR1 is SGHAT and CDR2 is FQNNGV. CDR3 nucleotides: TGTGCCAGCAGCTTAGATATTTCTGACAGGGTGTACGAGCAGTACTTC. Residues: CASSLDISDRVYEQYF.

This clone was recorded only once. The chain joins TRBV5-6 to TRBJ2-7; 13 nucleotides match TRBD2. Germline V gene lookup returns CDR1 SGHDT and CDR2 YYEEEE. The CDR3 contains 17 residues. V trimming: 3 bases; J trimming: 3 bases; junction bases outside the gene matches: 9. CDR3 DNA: TGTGCCAGCAGCTCTCCACCCTGGACTAGCGGGGGCTACGAGCAGTACTTC. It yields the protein CASSSPPWTSGGYEQYF.

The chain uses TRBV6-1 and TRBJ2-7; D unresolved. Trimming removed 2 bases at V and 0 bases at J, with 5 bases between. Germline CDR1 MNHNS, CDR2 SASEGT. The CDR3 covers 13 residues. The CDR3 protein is CASSESSSYEQYF. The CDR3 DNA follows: TGTGCCAGCAGTGAATCTAGCTCCTACGAGCAGTACTTC.

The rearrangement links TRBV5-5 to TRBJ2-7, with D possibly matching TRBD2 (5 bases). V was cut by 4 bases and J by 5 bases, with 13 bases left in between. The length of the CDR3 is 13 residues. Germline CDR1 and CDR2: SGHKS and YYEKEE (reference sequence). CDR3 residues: CASSLRTVDEQYF. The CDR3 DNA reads TGTGCCAGCAGCCTCCGGACTGTGGACGAGCAGTACTTC.

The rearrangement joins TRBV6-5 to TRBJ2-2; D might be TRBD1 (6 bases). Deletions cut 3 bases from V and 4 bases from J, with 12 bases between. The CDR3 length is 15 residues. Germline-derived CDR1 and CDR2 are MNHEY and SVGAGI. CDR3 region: CASSYSTGFTGELFF. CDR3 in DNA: TGTGCCAGCAGTTATTCCACAGGGTTCACCGGGGAGCTGTTTTTT.

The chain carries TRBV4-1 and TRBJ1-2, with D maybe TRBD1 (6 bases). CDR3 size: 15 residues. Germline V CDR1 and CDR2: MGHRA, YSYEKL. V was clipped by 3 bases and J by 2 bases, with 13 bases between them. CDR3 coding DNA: TGCGCCAGCAGCCACGGACAGCTCGTGAACTATGGCTACACCTTC. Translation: CASSHGQLVNYGYTF.

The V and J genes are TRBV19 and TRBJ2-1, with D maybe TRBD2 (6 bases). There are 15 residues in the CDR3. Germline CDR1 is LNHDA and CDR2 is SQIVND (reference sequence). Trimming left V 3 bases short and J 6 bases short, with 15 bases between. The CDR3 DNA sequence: TGTGCCAGTAGTATCGGGGGAGCAGCCTCCAATGAGCAGTTCTTC. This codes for CASSIGGAASNEQFF.

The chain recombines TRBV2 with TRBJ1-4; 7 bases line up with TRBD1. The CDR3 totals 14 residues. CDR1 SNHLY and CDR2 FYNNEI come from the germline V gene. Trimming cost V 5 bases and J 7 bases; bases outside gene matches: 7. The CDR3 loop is CASSPTGVGEKLFF. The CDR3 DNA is TGTGCCAGCAGTCCTACAGGGGTGGGTGAAAAACTGTTTTTT.

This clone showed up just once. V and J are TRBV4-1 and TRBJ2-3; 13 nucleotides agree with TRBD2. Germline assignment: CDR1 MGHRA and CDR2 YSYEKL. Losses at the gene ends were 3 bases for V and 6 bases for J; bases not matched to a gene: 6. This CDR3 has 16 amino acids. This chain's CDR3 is CASSHDGLAGDDTQYF. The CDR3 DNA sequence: TGCGCCAGCAGCCATGACGGACTAGCGGGGGACGATACGCAGTATTTT.

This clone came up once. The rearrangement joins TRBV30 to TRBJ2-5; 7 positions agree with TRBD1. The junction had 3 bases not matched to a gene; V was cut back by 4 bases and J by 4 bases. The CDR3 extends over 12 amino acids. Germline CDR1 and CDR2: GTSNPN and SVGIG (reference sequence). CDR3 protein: CAWTPGGETQYF. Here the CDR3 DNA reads TGTGCCTGGACCCCAGGGGGAGAGACCCAGTACTTC.

CDR3 region: CASNRQGAPEAFF. CDR3 DNA sequence: TGTGCCAGCAACAGACAGGGGGCCCCTGAAGCTTTCTTT. V and J are TRBV6-5 and TRBJ1-1; 10 bases line up with TRBD1. The V and J ends lost 7 bases and 6 bases, in that order; junction bases with no gene match: 5. The CDR3 spans 13 residues. Germline V CDR1 and CDR2: MNHEY, SVGAGI.

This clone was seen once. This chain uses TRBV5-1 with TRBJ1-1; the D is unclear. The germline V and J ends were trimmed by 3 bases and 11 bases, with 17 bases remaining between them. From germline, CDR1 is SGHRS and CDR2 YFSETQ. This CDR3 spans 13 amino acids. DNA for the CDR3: TGCGCCAGCAGCTCTGCTGGCTTAAGTATGGCTTTCTTT. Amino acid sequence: CASSSAGLSMAFF.

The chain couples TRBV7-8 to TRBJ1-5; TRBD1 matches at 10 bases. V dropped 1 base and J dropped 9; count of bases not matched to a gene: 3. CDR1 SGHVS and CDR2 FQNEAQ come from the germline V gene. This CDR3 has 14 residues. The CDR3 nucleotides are TGTGCCAGCAGCTTAGGACAGGGGGCTTCGCCCCAGCATTTT. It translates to CASSLGQGASPQHF.

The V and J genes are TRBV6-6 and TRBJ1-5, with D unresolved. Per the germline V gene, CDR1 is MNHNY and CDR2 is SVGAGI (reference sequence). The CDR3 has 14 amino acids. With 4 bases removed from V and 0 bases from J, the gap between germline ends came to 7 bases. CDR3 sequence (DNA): TGTGCCAGCAGTTGGACCCTTAGCAATCAGCCCCAGCATTTT. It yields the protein CASSWTLSNQPQHF.

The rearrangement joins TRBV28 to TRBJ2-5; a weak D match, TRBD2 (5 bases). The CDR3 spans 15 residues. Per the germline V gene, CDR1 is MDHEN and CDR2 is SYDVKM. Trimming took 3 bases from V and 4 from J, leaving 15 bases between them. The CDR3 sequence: CASSFGVGPTETQYF. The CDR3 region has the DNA TGTGCCAGCAGTTTCGGGGTCGGGCCGACAGAGACCCAGTACTTC. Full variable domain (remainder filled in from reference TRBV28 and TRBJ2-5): DVKVTQSSRYLVKRTGEKVFLECVQDMDHENMFWYRQDPGLGLRLIYFSYDVKMKEKGDIPEGYSVSREKKERFSLILESASTNQTSMYLCASSFGVGPTETQYFGPGTRLLVL.

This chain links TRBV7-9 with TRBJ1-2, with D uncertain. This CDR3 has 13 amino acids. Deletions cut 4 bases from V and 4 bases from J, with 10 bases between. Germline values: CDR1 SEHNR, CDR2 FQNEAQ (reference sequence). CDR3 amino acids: CASSSDTVYGYTF. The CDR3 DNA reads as TGTGCCAGCAGCTCCGACACGGTCTATGGCTACACCTTC.